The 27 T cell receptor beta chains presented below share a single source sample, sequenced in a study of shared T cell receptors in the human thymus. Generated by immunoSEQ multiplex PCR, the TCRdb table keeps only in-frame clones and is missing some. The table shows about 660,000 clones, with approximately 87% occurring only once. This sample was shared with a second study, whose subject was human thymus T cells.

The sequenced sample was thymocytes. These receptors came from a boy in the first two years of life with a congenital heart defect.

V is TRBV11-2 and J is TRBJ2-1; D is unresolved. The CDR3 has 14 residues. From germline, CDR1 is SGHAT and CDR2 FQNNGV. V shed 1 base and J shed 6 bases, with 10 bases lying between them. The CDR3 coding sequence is TGTGCCAGCAGCTTAGGTGGCCCCAGCAATGAGCAGTTCTTC. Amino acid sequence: CASSLGGPSNEQFF.

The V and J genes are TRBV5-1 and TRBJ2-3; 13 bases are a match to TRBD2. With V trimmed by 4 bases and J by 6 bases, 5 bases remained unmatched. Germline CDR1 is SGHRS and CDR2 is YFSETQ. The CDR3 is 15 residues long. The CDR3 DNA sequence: TGCGCCAGCAGCGGGACTAGCGGGACTGAGGATACGCAGTATTTT. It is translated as CASSGTSGTEDTQYF.

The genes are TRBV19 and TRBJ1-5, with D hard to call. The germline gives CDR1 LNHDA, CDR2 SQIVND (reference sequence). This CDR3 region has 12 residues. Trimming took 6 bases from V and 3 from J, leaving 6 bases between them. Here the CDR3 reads CASRSVNQPQHF. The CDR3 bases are TGTGCCAGTAGATCCGTCAATCAGCCCCAGCATTTT.

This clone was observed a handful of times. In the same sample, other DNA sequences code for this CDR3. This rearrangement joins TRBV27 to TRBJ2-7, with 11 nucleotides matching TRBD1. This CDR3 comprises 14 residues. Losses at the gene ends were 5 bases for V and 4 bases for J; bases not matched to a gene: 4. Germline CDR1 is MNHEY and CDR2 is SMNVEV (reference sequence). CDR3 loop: CASSPRDRGYEQYF. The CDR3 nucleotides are TGTGCCAGCAGTCCCCGGGACAGGGGGTACGAGCAGTACTTC.

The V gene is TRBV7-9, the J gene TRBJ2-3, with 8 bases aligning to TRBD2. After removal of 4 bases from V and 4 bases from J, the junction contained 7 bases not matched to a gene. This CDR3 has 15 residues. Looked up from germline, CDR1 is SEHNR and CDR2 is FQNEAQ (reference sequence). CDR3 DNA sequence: TGTGCCAGCAGCTCCAACGGGAGGGCCCCAGATACGCAGTATTTT. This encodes CASSSNGRAPDTQYF.

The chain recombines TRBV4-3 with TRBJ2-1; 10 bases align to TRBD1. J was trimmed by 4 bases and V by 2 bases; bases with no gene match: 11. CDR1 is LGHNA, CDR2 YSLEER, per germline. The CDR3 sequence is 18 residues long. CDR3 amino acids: CASSQSRRQGARYNEQFF. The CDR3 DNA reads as TGCGCCAGCAGCCAAAGCCGAAGACAGGGGGCGAGGTACAATGAGCAGTTCTTC.

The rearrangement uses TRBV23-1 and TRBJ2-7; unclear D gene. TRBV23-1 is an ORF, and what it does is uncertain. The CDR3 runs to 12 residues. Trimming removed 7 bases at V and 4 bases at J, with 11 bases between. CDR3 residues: CASTQTDYEQYF. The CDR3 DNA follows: TGCGCCAGCACGCAGACTGATTACGAGCAGTACTTC.

CDR3: CASSGPVDGQGIQETQYF. CDR3 nucleotides: TGTGCCAGCAGCGGACCCGTTGACGGACAGGGGATCCAAGAGACCCAGTACTTC. The genes are TRBV5-6 and TRBJ2-5; TRBD1 aligns across 9 bases. Per the germline V gene, CDR1 is SGHDT and CDR2 is YYEEEE. This CDR3 is built from 18 residues. Losses at the gene ends were 4 bases for V and 1 base for J; bases not matched to a gene: 14.

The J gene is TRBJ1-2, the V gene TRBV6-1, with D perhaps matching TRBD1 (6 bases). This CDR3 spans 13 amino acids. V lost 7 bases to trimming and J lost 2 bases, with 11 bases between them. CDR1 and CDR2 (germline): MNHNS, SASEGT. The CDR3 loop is CASTLTGNYGYTF. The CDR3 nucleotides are TGTGCCAGCACCTTAACAGGGAACTATGGCTACACCTTC.

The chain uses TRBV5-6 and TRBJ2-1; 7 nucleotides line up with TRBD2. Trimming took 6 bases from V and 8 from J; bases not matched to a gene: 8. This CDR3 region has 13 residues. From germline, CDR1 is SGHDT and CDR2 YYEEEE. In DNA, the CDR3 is TGTGCCAGCACCCTGGGGGGGACGGATGAGCAGTTCTTC. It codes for CASTLGGTDEQFF. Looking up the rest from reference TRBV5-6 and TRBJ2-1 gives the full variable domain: DAGVTQSPTHLIKTRGQQVTLRCSPKSGHDTVSWYQQALGQGPQFIFQYYEEEERQRGNFPDRFSGHQFPNYSSELNVNALLLGDSALYLCASTLGGTDEQFFGPGTRLTVL.

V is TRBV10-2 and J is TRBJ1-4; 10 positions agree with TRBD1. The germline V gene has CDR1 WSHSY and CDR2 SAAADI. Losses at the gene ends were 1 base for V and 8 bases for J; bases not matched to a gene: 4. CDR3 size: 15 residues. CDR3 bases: TGCGCCAGCAGTGAGTGGGACAGGGGTATGGAAAAACTGTTTTTT. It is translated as CASSEWDRGMEKLFF.

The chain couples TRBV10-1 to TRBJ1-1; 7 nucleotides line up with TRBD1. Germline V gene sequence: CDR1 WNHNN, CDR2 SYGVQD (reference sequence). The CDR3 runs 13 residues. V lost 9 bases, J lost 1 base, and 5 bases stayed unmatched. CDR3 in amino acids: CARGQGENTEAFF. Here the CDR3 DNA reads TGCGCCAGGGGGCAGGGGGAGAACACTGAAGCTTTCTTT.

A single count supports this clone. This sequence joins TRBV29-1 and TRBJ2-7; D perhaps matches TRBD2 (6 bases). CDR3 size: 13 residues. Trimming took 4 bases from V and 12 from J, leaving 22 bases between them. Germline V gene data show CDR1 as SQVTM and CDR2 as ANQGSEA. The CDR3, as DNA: TGCAGCGTTGCGGACTTAGCGGAATCGGATTTGTACTTC. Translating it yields CSVADLAESDLYF.

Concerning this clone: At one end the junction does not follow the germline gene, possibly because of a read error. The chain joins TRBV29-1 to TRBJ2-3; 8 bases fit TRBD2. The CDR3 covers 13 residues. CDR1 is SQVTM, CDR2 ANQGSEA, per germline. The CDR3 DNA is TGCAGCGCTGAAGGGACTAGGGTAGATACGCAGTATTTT. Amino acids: CSAEGTRVDTQYF.

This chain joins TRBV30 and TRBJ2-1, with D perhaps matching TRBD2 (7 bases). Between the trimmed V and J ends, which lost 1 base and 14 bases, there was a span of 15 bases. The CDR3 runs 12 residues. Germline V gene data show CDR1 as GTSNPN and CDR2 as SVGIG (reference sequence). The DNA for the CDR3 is TGTGCCTGGAGTGCAAAGGGGGGGAAGGAGTTCTTC. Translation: CAWSAKGGKEFF.

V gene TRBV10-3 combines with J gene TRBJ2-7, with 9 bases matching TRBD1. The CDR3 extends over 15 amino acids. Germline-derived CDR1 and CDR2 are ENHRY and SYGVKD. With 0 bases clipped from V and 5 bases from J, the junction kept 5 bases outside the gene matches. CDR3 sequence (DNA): TGTGCCATCAGTGAGTCCGGGACAGGGCTCCACGAGCAGTACTTC. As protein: CAISESGTGLHEQYF.

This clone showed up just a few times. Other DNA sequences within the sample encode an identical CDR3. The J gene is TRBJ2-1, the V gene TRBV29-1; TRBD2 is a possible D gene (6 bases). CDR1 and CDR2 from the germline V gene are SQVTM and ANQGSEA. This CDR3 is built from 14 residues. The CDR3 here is CRTEGDPPYNEQFF. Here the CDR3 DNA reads TGCAGAACGGAGGGAGATCCACCCTACAATGAGCAGTTCTTC.

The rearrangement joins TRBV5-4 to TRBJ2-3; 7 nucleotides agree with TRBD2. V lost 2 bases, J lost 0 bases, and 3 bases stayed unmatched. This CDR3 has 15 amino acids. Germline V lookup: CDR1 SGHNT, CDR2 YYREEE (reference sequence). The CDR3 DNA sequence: TGTGCCAGCAGCTTAAGAGCGGGGAGCACAGATACGCAGTATTTT. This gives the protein CASSLRAGSTDTQYF.

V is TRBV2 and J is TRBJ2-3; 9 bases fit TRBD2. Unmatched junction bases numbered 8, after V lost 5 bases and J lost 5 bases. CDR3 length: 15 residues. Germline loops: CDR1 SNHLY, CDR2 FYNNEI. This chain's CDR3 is CASSTRGRARDTQYF. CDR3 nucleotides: TGTGCCAGCAGTACGCGCGGGAGGGCCAGAGATACGCAGTATTTT.

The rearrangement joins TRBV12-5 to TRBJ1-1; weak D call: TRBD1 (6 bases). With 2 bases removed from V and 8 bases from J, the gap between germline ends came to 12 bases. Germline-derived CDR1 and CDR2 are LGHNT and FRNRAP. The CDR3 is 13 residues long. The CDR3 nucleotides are TGTGCTAGTGGTTTGATTCACAGGGCGGAAGCTTTCTTT. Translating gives CASGLIHRAEAFF.

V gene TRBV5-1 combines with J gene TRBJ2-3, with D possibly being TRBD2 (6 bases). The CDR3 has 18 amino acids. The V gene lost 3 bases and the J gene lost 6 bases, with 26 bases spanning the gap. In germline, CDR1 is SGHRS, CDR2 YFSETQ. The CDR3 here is CASSSLDATSRGGDTQYF. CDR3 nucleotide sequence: TGCGCCAGCAGCTCTCTCGACGCGACTAGTCGGGGCGGGGATACGCAGTATTTT.

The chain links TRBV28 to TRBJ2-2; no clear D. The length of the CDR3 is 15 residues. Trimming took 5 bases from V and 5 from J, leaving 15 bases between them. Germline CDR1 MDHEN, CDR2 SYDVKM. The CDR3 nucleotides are TGTGCCAGCAGTCGAACACCCGCAGTAACCGGGGAGCTGTTTTTT. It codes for CASSRTPAVTGELFF. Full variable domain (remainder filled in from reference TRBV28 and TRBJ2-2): DVKVTQSSRYLVKRTGEKVFLECVQDMDHENMFWYRQDPGLGLRLIYFSYDVKMKEKGDIPEGYSVSREKKERFSLILESASTNQTSMYLCASSRTPAVTGELFFGEGSRLTVL.

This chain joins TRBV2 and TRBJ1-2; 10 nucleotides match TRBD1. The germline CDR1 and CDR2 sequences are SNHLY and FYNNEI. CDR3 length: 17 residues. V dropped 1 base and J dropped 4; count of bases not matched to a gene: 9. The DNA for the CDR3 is TGTGCCAGCAGTGAAGAAGACGGGACAGGGGTCCGCTATGGCTACACCTTC. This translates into CASSEEDGTGVRYGYTF.

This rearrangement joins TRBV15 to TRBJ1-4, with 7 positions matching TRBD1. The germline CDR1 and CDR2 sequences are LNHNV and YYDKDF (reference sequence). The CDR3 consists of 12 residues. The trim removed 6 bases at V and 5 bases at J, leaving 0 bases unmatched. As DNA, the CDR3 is TGTGCCACCAGACAGGGGAATGAAAAACTGTTTTTT. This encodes CATRQGNEKLFF.

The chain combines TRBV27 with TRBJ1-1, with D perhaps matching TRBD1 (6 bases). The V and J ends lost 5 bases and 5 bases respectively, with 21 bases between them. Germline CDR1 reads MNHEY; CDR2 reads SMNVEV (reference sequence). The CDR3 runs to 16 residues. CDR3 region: CASSTSIPRTATEAFF. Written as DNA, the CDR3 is TGTGCCAGCAGTACCTCAATCCCCCGGACAGCGACTGAAGCTTTCTTT.

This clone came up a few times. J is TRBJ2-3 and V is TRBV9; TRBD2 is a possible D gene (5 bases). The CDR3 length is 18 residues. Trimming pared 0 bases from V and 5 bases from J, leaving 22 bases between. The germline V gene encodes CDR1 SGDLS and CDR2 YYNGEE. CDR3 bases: TGTGCCAGCAGCGTAGAAGTAGGGAGTTACCCCCGTGGAGATACGCAGTATTTT. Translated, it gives CASSVEVGSYPRGDTQYF.

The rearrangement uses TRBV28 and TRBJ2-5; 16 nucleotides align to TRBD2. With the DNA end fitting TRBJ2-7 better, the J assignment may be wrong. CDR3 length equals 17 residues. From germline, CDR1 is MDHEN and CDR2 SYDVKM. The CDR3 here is CASTEGLAGGSSYEQYF. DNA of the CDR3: TGTGCCAGCACCGAGGGACTAGCGGGAGGGAGCTCCTACGAGCAGTACTTC.